This T cell receptor beta chain was sequenced for a study of blood T cell repertoires in COVID-19. On the study more broadly: Acute-phase and convalescent COVID-19 samples originated in the United States, Italy and Spain.

The assay was immunoSEQ multiplex PCR, and TCRdb's table has in-frame clones only and misses some. The table has about 160,000 clones, roughly four fifths seen once. Germline V gene lookup returns CDR1 SGHAT and CDR2 FQDESV (reference sequence). The CDR3 spans 15 residues. Between the trimmed V and J ends, which lost 2 bases and 1 base, there was a span of 11 bases. Sequenced sample: peripheral blood. This chain connects TRBV11-1 to TRBJ1-2; D perhaps matches TRBD1 (5 bases). This clonotype originated in a woman aged 80 or older with acute or convalescent COVID-19. The CDR3: CASSLRAGHNYGYTF. The CDR3 region has the DNA TGTGCCAGCAGCTTAAGGGCAGGACATAACTATGGCTACACCTTC.